This T cell receptor (beta chain) was identified in a study of T cells expressing NK-cell markers. This CDR3 spans 21 amino acids. Germline assignment: CDR1 SGDLS and CDR2 YYNGEE. No DNA is given; TCRdb re-called the 5' RACE reads and lists each CDR3 protein once. The table for this sample gives around 470,000 distinct CDR3 sequences. Source material: blood T cells: a sorted CD56 or NKG2C T cell subset, CD4+ or CD8+ T cells, or bulk PBMC T cells (not recorded which). The sequence was collected from a woman aged 45-59 years in good health. The J gene is TRBJ2-2, the V gene TRBV9; the D gene TCRdb calls, TRBD2, cannot be checked with no DNA. This CDR3 reads CASSAPRATSGRAWNTGELFF.